These 12 T cell receptor beta chains share one sample of origin, sequenced in a study of blood T cells in healthy people across ages. The use of a sample-barcoded 5' primer and a J-beta primer mix characterized a second PCR of roughly 7 to 11 cycles. TCRdb re-called the 5' RACE reads through MiXCR, storing one row per CDR3 protein. The table has some 760,000 distinct CDR3 sequences, 20% to 25% seen once. A further study also used this sample, focusing on T cells of mothers and their children.

The material sequenced was blood. These TCRs come from a boy aged 10-17 years in good health.

This chain joins TRBV5-1 and TRBJ2-2, with 7 bases aligning to TRBD1. There are 17 residues in the CDR3. Trimming cost V 0 bases and J 4 bases; bases outside gene matches: 9. Germline assignment: CDR1 SGHRS and CDR2 YFSETQ. CDR3 amino acids: CASSLEPGQLSTGELFF. CDR3 bases: TGCGCCAGCAGCTTGGAGCCGGGACAGCTAAGCACCGGGGAGCTGTTTTTT.

The chain links TRBV29-1 to TRBJ1-5, with unresolved D. Germline assignment: CDR1 SQVTM and CDR2 ANQGSEA. The germline V and J ends were trimmed by 5 bases and 2 bases, with 13 bases remaining between them. The CDR3 is 14 amino acids. The CDR3 loop reads CSVTTGRGNQPQHF. The CDR3 DNA is TGCAGCGTTACTACGGGGAGAGGCAATCAGCCCCAGCATTTT.

This clonotype was observed a few times. The rearrangement joins TRBV11-2 to TRBJ2-6; D possibly uses TRBD1 or TRBD2 (5 bases each). Germline CDR1 is SGHAT and CDR2 is FQNNGV. The CDR3 extends over 17 amino acids. The germline V and J ends were trimmed by 5 bases and 0 bases, with 14 bases remaining between them. CDR3 amino acids: CASSPGAGLSGANVLTF. DNA of the CDR3: TGTGCCAGCAGCCCCGGGGCAGGGCTCTCTGGGGCCAACGTCCTGACTTTC.

This chain links TRBV5-6 with TRBJ2-5; 11 bases align to TRBD2. The assigned J gene may be wrong: the sequence end matches TRBJ2-1 better. This CDR3 comprises 14 residues. Germline V CDR1 and CDR2: SGHDT, YYEEEE. The DNA for the CDR3 is TGTGCCAGCAGCTCGGGACTAGCGGAGAATGAGCAGTTCTTC. Amino acids: CASSSGLAENEQFF.

Here the CDR3 reads CASSDSLSGVETQYF. The CDR3 region has the DNA TGCGCCAGCAGTGATTCTCTGTCTGGGGTAGAGACCCAGTACTTC. The rearrangement uses TRBV10-2 and TRBJ2-5; no firm D call. This CDR3 is built from 15 residues. The germline CDR1 and CDR2 sequences are WSHSY and SAAADI. V lost 3 bases and J lost 4, with 15 bases in between.

About this clonotype itself: Compared with germline, one end of the junction differs, possibly owing to a read error. The chain links TRBV12-3 or TRBV12-4 to TRBJ1-4; no firm D call. There are 10 residues in the CDR3. The CDR3 DNA reads TGTGCCCTCATTCCGCCTCATATGGTCTTT. Translating it yields CALIPPHMVF.

The chain has TRBV27 and TRBJ1-6; D unclear. Trimming cost V 3 bases and J 9 bases, with 9 bases left between them. The germline V gene encodes CDR1 MNHEY and CDR2 SMNVEV (reference sequence). CDR3 length: 13 amino acids. The CDR3 protein is CASSFKGFSPLHF. CDR3 bases: TGTGCCAGCAGTTTTAAAGGATTTTCACCCCTCCACTTT.

This sequence joins TRBV20-1 and TRBJ2-7; 8 positions match TRBD2. This CDR3 is built from 14 residues. Germline values: CDR1 DFQATT, CDR2 SNEGSKA (reference sequence). The trim removed 5 bases at V and 2 bases at J, leaving 8 bases unmatched. The CDR3 is CSAENKAGAYEQYF. The CDR3 DNA follows: TGCAGTGCTGAAAATAAAGCGGGAGCCTACGAGCAGTACTTC.

The chain combines TRBV29-1 with TRBJ1-1; D uncertain. The CDR3 runs 13 residues. V was shortened by 3 bases and J by 0 bases, with 8 bases between the two germline ends. Germline CDR1 and CDR2: SQVTM and ANQGSEA. As DNA, the CDR3 is TGCAGCGTTGAGGAACAGTTGAACACTGAAGCTTTCTTT. Its protein is CSVEEQLNTEAFF.

This clonotype was recorded a few times. The chain joins TRBV15 to TRBJ1-4, with TRBD1 as a possible D gene (6 bases). The CDR3 extends over 16 amino acids. Between the trimmed V and J ends, which lost 1 base and 8 bases, there was a span of 17 bases. CDR1 is LNHNV and CDR2 is YYDKDF in the germline V gene (reference sequence). CDR3 residues: CATSRVRQGSPEKLFF. CDR3 sequence (DNA): TGTGCCACCAGCAGAGTACGGCAGGGGAGCCCCGAAAAACTGTTTTTT.

This clonotype has a count of ten or more. The V and J genes are TRBV29-1 and TRBJ2-7; the match to TRBD2 covers 10 bases. V shed 5 bases and J 1 base; nucleotides not matched to a gene: 8. CDR1 is SQVTM, CDR2 ANQGSEA, per germline. The length of the CDR3 is 15 residues. This CDR3 is CSVLKLAGLSYEQYF. CDR3 nucleotides: TGCAGCGTTTTAAAACTAGCGGGACTATCCTACGAGCAGTACTTC.

The chain has TRBV20-1 and TRBJ2-1; D might be TRBD1 (6 bases). CDR1 DFQATT and CDR2 SNEGSKA come from the germline V gene (reference sequence). Trimming took off 0 bases at V and 7 bases at J, with 13 bases between the two ends. This CDR3 comprises 14 residues. Here the CDR3 DNA reads TGCAGTGCTAGAGAGTCGGCAGGGGTGAATGAGCAGTTCTTC. This encodes CSARESAGVNEQFF.